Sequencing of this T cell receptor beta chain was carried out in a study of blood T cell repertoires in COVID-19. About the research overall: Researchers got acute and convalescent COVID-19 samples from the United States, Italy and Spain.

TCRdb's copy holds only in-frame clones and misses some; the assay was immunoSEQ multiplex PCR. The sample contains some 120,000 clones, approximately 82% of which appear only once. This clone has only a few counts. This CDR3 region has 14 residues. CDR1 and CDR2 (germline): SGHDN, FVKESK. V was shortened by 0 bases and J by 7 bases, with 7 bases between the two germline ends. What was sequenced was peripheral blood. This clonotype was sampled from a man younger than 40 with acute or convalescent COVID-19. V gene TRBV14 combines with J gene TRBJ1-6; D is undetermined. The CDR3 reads CASSQETRNSPLHF. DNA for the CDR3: TGTGCCAGCAGCCAAGAAACGAGGAATTCACCCCTCCACTTT.